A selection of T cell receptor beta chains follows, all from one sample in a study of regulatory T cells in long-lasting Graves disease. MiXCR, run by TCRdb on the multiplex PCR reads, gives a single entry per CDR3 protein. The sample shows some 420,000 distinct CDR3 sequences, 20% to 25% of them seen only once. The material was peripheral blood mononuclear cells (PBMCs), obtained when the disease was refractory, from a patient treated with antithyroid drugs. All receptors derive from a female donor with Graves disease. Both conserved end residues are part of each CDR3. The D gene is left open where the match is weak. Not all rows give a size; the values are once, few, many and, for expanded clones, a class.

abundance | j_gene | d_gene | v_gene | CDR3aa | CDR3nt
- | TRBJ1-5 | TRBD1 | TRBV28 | CASSFPQGQGGQPQHF | TGTGCCAGCAGTTTTCCTCAAGGACAGGGGGGTCAGCCCCAGCATTTT
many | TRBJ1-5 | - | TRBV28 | CASSTTYRVRRQPQHF | TGTGCCAGCAGTACGACCTACAGGGTGAGGAGACAGCCCCAGCATTTT
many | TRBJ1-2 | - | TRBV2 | CASSDTANYGYTF | TGTGCCAGCAGTGATACGGCTAACTATGGCTACACCTTC
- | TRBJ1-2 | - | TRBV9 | CASSVDLANYGYTF | TGTGCCAGCAGCGTAGACCTAGCTAACTATGGCTACACCTTC
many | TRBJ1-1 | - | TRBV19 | CASSTRDTRKGAFF | TGTGCCAGTAGTACAAGGGACACTCGTAAAGGAGCTTTCTTT
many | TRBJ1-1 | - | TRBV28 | CASSLGALNTEAFF | TGTGCCAGCAGCTTAGGGGCCTTGAACACTGAAGCTTTCTTT
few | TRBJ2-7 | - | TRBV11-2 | CASSLVSHPHTYEQYF | TGTGCCAGCAGCTTAGTTTCCCACCCACACACCTACGAGCAGTACTTC
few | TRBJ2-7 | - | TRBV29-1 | CSASPAGNSPTYEQYF | TGCAGCGCCAGCCCTGCGGGGAATTCCCCTACCTACGAGCAGTACTTC
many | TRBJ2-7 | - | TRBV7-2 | CASSLAFADEQYF | TGTGCCAGCAGCTTAGCCTTTGCGGACGAGCAGTACTTC
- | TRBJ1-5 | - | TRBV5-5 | CASSLVGGMGNQPQHF | TGTGCCAGCAGCTTGGTGGGGGGGATGGGCAATCAGCCCCAGCATTTT
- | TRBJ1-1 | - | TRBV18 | CASSPGGGPDTEAFF | TGTGCCAGCTCACCAGGGGGCGGACCGGACACTGAAGCTTTCTTT
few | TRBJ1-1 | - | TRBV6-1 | CASLEVRETEAFF | TGTGCCAGCCTCGAGGTCAGGGAGACTGAAGCTTTCTTT
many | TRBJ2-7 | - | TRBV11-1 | CASARRGRYEQYF | TGTGCCAGCGCTCGAAGGGGACGCTACGAGCAGTACTTC
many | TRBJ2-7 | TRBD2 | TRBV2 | CASSSSGTTTYEQYF | TGTGCCAGCAGTTCCAGCGGGACCACAACCTACGAGCAGTACTTC
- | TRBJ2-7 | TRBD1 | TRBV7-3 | CASGRTGGDEQYF | TGTGCCAGCGGCCGTACAGGGGGCGACGAGCAGTACTTC
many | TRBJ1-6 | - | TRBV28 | CASMGQGSSPLHF | TGTGCCAGCATGGGGCAGGGGTCTAGTCCCCTCCACTTT
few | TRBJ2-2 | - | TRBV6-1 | CASRTGYGELFF | TGTGCCAGCAGAACAGGGTACGGGGAGCTGTTTTTT
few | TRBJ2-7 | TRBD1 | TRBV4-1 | CASSQTGDFYEQYF | TGCGCCAGCAGCCAGACAGGGGATTTCTACGAGCAGTACTTC
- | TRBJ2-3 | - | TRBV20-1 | CSARDLGGADTQYF | TGCAGTGCTAGAGATCTAGGGGGGGCAGATACGCAGTATTTT
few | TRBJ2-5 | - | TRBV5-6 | CASSLVSQETQYF | TGTGCCAGCAGCTTAGTTAGCCAAGAGACCCAGTACTTC
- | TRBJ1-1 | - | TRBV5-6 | CARALNTEAFF | TGTGCCAGAGCCTTGAACACTGAAGCTTTCTTT
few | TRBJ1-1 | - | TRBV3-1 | CASSPGTRLLTFF | TGTGCCAGCAGCCCCGGGACAAGACTTCTTACTTTCTTT
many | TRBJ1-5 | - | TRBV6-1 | CASSEFIGWPYSNQPQHF | TGTGCCAGCAGTGAGTTTATCGGATGGCCATATAGCAATCAGCCCCAGCATTTT
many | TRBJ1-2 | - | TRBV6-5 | CASSYESEDHYGYTF | TGTGCCAGCAGTTACGAGTCCGAAGACCACTATGGCTACACCTTC
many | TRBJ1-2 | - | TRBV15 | CATSRGLGPHGYTF | TGTGCCACCAGCAGAGGTTTGGGGCCCCATGGCTACACCTTC